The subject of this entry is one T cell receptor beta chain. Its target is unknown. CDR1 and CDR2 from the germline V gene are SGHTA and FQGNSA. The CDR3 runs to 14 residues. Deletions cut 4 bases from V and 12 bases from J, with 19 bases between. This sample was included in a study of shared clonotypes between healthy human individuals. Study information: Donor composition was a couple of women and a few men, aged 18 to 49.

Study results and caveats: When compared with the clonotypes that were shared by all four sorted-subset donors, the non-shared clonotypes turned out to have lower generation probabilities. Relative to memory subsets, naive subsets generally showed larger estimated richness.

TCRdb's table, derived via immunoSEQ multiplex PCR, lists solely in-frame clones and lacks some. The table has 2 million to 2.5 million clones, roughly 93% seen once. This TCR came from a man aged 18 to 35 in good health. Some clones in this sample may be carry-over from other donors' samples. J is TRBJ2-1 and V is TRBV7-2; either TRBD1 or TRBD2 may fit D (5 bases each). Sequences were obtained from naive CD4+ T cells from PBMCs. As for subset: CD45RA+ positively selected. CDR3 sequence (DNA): TGTGCCAGCAGCTCCCGGTTCGAGGGGTCGGTGCAGTTCTTC. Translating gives CASSSRFEGSVQFF.